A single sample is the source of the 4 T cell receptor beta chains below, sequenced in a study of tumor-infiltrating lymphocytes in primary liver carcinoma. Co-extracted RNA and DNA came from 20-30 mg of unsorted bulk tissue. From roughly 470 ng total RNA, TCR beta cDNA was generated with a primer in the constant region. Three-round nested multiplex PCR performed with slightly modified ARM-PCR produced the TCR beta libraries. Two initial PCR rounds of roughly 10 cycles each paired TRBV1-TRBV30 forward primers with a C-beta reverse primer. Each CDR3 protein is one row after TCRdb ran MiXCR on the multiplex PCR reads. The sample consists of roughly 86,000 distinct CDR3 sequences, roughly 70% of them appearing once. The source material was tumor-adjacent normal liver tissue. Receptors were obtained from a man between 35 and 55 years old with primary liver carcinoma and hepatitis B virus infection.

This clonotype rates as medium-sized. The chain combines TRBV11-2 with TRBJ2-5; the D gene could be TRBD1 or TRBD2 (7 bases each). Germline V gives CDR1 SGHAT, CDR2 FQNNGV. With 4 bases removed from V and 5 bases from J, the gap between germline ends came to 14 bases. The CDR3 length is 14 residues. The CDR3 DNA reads TGTGCCAGCAGCTCCAGGGAGGGGGCGGAGACCCAGTACTTC. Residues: CASSSREGAETQYF.

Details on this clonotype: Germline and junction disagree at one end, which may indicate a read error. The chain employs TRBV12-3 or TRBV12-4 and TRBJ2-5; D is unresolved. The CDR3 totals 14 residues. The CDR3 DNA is TGTGCCAGCAGTATCCCAGTCACACAAGAGACCCAATACTTC. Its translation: CASSIPVTQETQYF.

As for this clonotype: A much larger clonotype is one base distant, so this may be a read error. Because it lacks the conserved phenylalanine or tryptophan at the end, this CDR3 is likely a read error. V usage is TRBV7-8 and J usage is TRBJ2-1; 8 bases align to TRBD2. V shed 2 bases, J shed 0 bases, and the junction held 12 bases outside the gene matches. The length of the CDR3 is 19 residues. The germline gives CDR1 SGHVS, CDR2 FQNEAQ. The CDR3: CASSLRRSSGISSYNEQFL. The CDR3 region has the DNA TGTGCCAGCAGCTTACGTAGGAGTAGCGGGATCTCCTCCTACAATGAGCAGTTCCTC.

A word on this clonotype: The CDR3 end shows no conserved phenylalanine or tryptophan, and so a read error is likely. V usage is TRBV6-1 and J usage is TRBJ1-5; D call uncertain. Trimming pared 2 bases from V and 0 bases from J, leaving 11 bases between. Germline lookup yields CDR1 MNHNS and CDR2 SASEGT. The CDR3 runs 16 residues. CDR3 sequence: CASSELGSYSNQPQHL. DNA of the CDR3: TGTGCCAGCAGTGAATTGGGCAGCTATAGCAATCAGCCCCAGCATTTG.